The 9 T cell receptor beta chains presented below share a single source sample, sequenced in a study of OX40 agonist ivuxolimab in advanced cancers. Repertoires were generated with immunoSEQ multiplex PCR, while TCRdb's copy carries only in-frame clones and drops some. The sample consists of about 45,000 clones, 86% of them appearing once. This specimen consisted of CD4+ or CD8+ T cells sorted from blood, obtained in a trial of the OX40 agonist ivuxolimab. The origin of the receptors is an adult with an advanced solid tumor such as melanoma, head and neck, liver or kidney cancer.

The genes are TRBV7-9 and TRBJ2-5; a weak D match, TRBD2 (5 bases). Germline values: CDR1 SEHNR, CDR2 FQNEAQ (reference sequence). This CDR3 spans 15 amino acids. Trimming removed 0 bases from V and 6 bases from J, with 14 bases in between. The CDR3 bases are TGTGCCAGCAGCTTAGCGAGGCAGGCCGGGAAGACCCAGTACTTC. It codes for CASSLARQAGKTQYF.

The rearrangement links TRBV6-5 to TRBJ1-1, with a tentative D call TRBD1 (5 bases). V was clipped by 7 bases and J by 4 bases, with 13 bases between them. The CDR3 is made up of 13 amino acids. Germline V gene lookup returns CDR1 MNHEY and CDR2 SVGAGI. The CDR3 DNA follows: TGTGCCAGCATCTCACTCAGGGCCACTGAAGCTTTCTTT. Translation: CASISLRATEAFF.

This clone was detected a few times. This rearrangement joins TRBV7-8 to TRBJ1-6, with D perhaps TRBD1 (6 bases). V lost 1 base, J lost 5 bases, and 9 bases lay in between. This CDR3 has 15 amino acids. Germline loops: CDR1 SGHVS, CDR2 FQNEAQ. In nucleotides, the CDR3 is TGTGCCAGCAGCTTAGGGACAGTCAATAATTCACCCCTCCACTTT. Its protein product is CASSLGTVNNSPLHF.

This chain links TRBV27 with TRBJ1-3, with D possibly matching TRBD1 (5 bases). The CDR3 totals 19 residues. Trimming cost V 0 bases and J 4 bases, with 22 bases left between them. CDR1 and CDR2 from the germline V gene are MNHEY and SMNVEV (reference sequence). The CDR3 nucleotides are TGTGCCAGCAGTTTATCGGCATATTCCGTGGGAGGGGTAGGAAACACCATATATTTT. Encoded protein: CASSLSAYSVGGVGNTIYF.

The chain joins TRBV5-4 to TRBJ2-1, with 13 bases that match TRBD2. Germline values: CDR1 SGHNT, CDR2 YYREEE (reference sequence). This CDR3 comprises 15 residues. V was clipped by 4 bases and J by 7 bases; unmatched bases: 5. CDR3 coding DNA: TGTGCCAGCAGCACGGGACTAGCGGGAAGGAATGAGCAGTTCTTC. Its protein product is CASSTGLAGRNEQFF.

V and J are TRBV7-8 and TRBJ2-1; 7 bases match TRBD2. This CDR3 contains 15 residues. From germline, CDR1 is SGHVS and CDR2 FQNEAQ. The J segment lost 5 bases and the V segment lost 1 base, leaving 5 bases of the junction unmatched. The CDR3 nucleotides read TGTGCCAGCAGCTTAGAGCGGGGACTCCACAATGAGCAGTTCTTC. It translates to CASSLERGLHNEQFF. Supplemented by reference TRBV7-8 and TRBJ2-1, the full variable domain reads GAGVSQSPRYKVAKRGQDVALRCDPISGHVSLFWYQQALGQGPEFLTYFQNEAQLDKSGLPSDRFFAERPEGSVSTLKIQRTQQEDSAVYLCASSLERGLHNEQFFGPGTRLTVL.

J is TRBJ2-4 and V is TRBV19; TRBD2 agrees at 7 bases. The trim removed 3 bases at V and 2 bases at J, leaving 7 bases unmatched. Germline loops: CDR1 LNHDA, CDR2 SQIVND (reference sequence). The CDR3 covers 16 residues. The CDR3 nucleotides read TGTGCCAGTAGTATTACGTGGGGGGGAACCAAAAACATTCAGTACTTC. Its translation is CASSITWGGTKNIQYF.

V is TRBV5-1 and J is TRBJ2-7; either TRBD1 or TRBD2 may supply D (6 bases each). Between the trimmed V and J ends, which lost 4 bases and 4 bases, there was a span of 24 bases. CDR1 is SGHRS and CDR2 is YFSETQ in the germline V gene. The CDR3 consists of 17 residues. The CDR3, as DNA: TGCGCCAGCAGCGTGGAGCCCCCGGGGGCCTCATTGTACGAGCAGTACTTC. Protein sequence: CASSVEPPGASLYEQYF. Looking up the rest from reference TRBV5-1 and TRBJ2-7 gives the full variable domain: KAGVTQTPRYLIKTRGQQVTLSCSPISGHRSVSWYQQTPGQGLQFLFEYFSETQRNKGNFPGRFSGRQFSNSRSEMNVSTLELGDSALYLCASSVEPPGASLYEQYFGPGTRLTVT.

This rearrangement joins TRBV5-1 to TRBJ2-3; D gene unclear. The CDR3 has 12 residues. Looked up from germline, CDR1 is SGHRS and CDR2 is YFSETQ. The germline V and J ends were trimmed by 1 base and 5 bases, with 5 bases remaining between them. The CDR3 bases are TGCGCCAGCAGCTTGAACCTAGATACGCAGTATTTT. Its translation: CASSLNLDTQYF.